The TCR beta chain described here comes from a study of blood T cell repertoires in COVID-19. Study-level information: The origin of the acute and convalescent COVID-19 samples was the United States, Italy and Spain. The cDNA or gDNA used as material had been derived from T cells, B-cell-depleted T cells, or PBMCs.

The CDR3 loop spans 13 amino acids. Germline V gives CDR1 KGHSH, CDR2 LQKENI. Trimming took off 6 bases at V and 11 bases at J, with 19 bases between the two ends. Cohort placement rested on clinical history that participants reported themselves. Recovered Cohort 3 donors showed two negative PCRs, clearance, or symptom resolution. Sequencing was performed with immunoSEQ multiplex PCR; in TCRdb, only in-frame clones are kept and a portion is missing. The repertoire has about 240,000 clones, roughly 91% of them found once; the top ten carry 4.1%. What was sequenced was PBMCs or T cells enriched from blood (not recorded which). V and J are TRBV18 and TRBJ1-1; TRBD1 is a possible D gene (6 bases). This TCR derives from a woman in her twenties or thirties who had recovered from COVID-19. The CDR3 loop is CASSGGRGAVAFF. The CDR3 DNA follows: TGTGCCAGCTCCGGTGGCAGGGGAGCGGTGGCTTTCTTT.